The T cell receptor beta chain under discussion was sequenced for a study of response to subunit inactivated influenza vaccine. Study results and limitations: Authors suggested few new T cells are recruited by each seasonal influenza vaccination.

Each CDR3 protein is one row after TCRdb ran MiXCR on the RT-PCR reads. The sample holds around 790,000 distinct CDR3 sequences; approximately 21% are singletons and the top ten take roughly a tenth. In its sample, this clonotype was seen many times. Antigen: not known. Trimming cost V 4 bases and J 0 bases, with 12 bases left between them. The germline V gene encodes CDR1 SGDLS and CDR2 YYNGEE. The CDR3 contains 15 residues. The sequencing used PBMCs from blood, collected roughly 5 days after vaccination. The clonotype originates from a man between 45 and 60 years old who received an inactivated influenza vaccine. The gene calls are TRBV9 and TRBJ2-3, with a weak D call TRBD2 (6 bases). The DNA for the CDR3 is TGTGCCAGCAGCCAAGGTGGGGGGAGCACAGATACGCAGTATTTT. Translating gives CASSQGGGSTDTQYF.